Here is one T cell receptor (beta chain) with its context. Germline assignment: CDR1 SGHAT and CDR2 FQDESV (reference sequence). V lost 5 bases to trimming and J lost 2 bases; unmatched junction nucleotides: 4. The CDR3 is 14 amino acids. This entry belongs to a study of blood T cell repertoires in COVID-19. About the research overall: From T cells, B-cell-depleted T cells, or PBMCs came the material, which was cDNA or gDNA.

Cohort assignment relied on participant-reported clinical history. Each recovered donor of Cohort 3 presented with two negative PCRs, clearance, or symptom resolution. Profiled with immunoSEQ multiplex PCR; TCRdb holds only in-frame clones, not every one. In the table there are roughly 330,000 clones, over 75% of which are singletons. The source of this sequence is a woman aged 18-35 years who had recovered from COVID-19. The gene calls are TRBV11-1 and TRBJ2-7; 9 bases align to TRBD1. The source material was PBMCs or T cells enriched from blood (not recorded which). The CDR3 region is CASSRDREPYEQYF. The DNA of the CDR3 is TGTGCCAGCAGCAGGGACAGGGAACCCTACGAGCAGTACTTC.